Here is one T cell receptor (beta chain) with its context. What it recognizes is unknown. Reverse transcribing all isolated RNA meant expressed TCRB transcripts were sequenced. The assay was immunoSEQ multiplex PCR, and TCRdb's table has in-frame clones only and misses some. The sample holds about 340,000 clones, 9.3% seen once. The entry originates in a study of beta chain features in type 1 diabetes. Study-wide results and caveats: Type 1 diabetes patients had moderately but significantly shorter TCRB CDR3s in all four CD4+ subsets.

Germline V lookup: CDR1 LGHNT, CDR2 FRNRAP. The CDR3 spans 14 residues. Trimming at V came to 7 bases and at J to 4 bases, leaving 6 bases not matched to a gene. Via CD45RO/CCR7/CD25/CD127/CD95/CD27, cells of the CD4+ naive, central memory, regulatory and stem cell-like memory subsets were sorted. This sequence was found in a man aged 25-40 years with type 1 diabetes. Sequences were obtained from central memory CD4+ T cells from blood. The gene calls are TRBV12-5 and TRBJ2-5; TRBD2 agrees at 10 bases. The CDR3 DNA reads as TGTGCTAGTGCGGCTAGCGGGGGTGTAGAGACCCAGTACTTC. Protein product: CASAASGGVETQYF.